These 9 T cell receptor beta chains were sequenced from one sample in a study of T cells in Graves' hyperthyroidism and ophthalmopathy. What was amplified from RNA transcripts were TCR beta CDR3 regions. During a first-round RT-PCR of the TCR CDR3, the HTBI primer set was used. TCRdb processed the multiplex PCR reads anew with MiXCR; each CDR3 protein has one entry. There are 400,000 to 550,000 distinct CDR3 sequences in the sample; approximately 24% occur only once, and around 11% lies in the top ten. Sequencing used blood. These TCRs come from a young woman with Graves' ophthalmopathy.

As to this clonotype: A much larger clone differs by one base, so this may be a read error. Since no conserved phenylalanine or tryptophan closes the CDR3, a read error is the likely cause. The chain is built from TRBV7-3 and TRBJ2-5; D possibly matches TRBD1 or TRBD2 (6 bases each). This CDR3 comprises 15 residues. The V gene's germline CDR1 is SGHTA and CDR2 FQGTGA. Trimming left V 2 bases short and J 10 bases short, with 20 bases between. CDR3 protein: CASSLVGGPMWDQYL. CDR3 DNA sequence: TGTGCCAGCAGCTTAGTCGGGGGCCCAATGTGGGACCAGTACCTC.

The table lists this clonotype with many counts. Germline is not matched at one junction end, which may reflect a read error. CDR3 DNA: TGTGCCAGCACCCAGGCTGGGGGGGCCAAAAACATTAAGTACTTC. As protein: CASTQAGGAKNIKYF. The rearrangement uses TRBV12-3 or TRBV12-4 and TRBJ2-4, with TRBD2 as a possible D gene (7 bases). The CDR3 length is 15 residues.

The chain joins TRBV12-3 or TRBV12-4 to TRBJ1-2; D perhaps matches TRBD1 (6 bases). V was shortened by 5 bases and J by 8 bases, with 18 bases between the two germline ends. This CDR3 is 14 amino acids long. CDR3 sequence reads: CASSLRQALGGYTF. Here the CDR3 DNA reads TGTGCCAGCAGTCTCCGACAGGCACTGGGCGGCTACACCTTC.

The chain links TRBV28 to TRBJ1-2; D gene unclear. Germline lookup yields CDR1 MDHEN and CDR2 SYDVKM. V was clipped by 7 bases and J by 3 bases, with 18 bases between them. CDR3 size: 15 residues. CDR3 DNA sequence: TGTGCCAGCACCCCACACCCCGGGAACTACTATGGCTACACCTTC. Translated, it gives CASTPHPGNYYGYTF.

This clonotype was seen more than once but under ten times. This sequence joins TRBV5-1 and TRBJ1-1; TRBD1 agrees at 7 bases. The CDR3 runs to 13 residues. Per germline, CDR1 SGHRS and CDR2 YFSETQ. V shed 7 bases and J 2 bases; nucleotides not matched to a gene: 5. Here the CDR3 reads CASGDSRNTEAFF. CDR3 sequence (DNA): TGCGCCAGCGGGGACAGCAGAAACACTGAAGCTTTCTTT.

This clonotype was observed many times. The chain employs TRBV5-1 and TRBJ1-1; 9 nucleotides align to TRBD1. With 4 bases clipped from V and 7 bases from J, the junction kept 14 bases outside the gene matches. The V gene's germline CDR1 is SGHRS and CDR2 YFSETQ. CDR3 length: 16 amino acids. CDR3 nucleotides: TGCGCCAGCAGCCGACTCCTCACAGGGGGCGAAGGTGAAGCTTTCTTT. It specifies CASSRLLTGGEGEAFF.

In nucleotides, the CDR3 is TGTGCCAGCAGCTTAAAGAGGACAGTGCCCTACGAGCAGTACTTC. Amino acids: CASSLKRTVPYEQYF. The chain joins TRBV7-8 to TRBJ2-7, with D possibly matching TRBD1 (6 bases). Trimming removed 2 bases from V and 2 bases from J, with 13 bases in between. CDR3 length equals 15 residues. Per germline, CDR1 SGHVS and CDR2 FQNEAQ.

In its sample, this clonotype was seen many times. V is TRBV27 and J is TRBJ2-5; unclear D gene. V gave up 6 bases and J gave up 0 bases, with 8 bases separating them. Germline V gene sequence: CDR1 MNHEY, CDR2 SMNVEV (reference sequence). The CDR3 extends over 13 amino acids. The CDR3 DNA follows: TGTGCCAGCAGCGTCTCGTACCAAGAGACCCAGTACTTC. This gives the protein CASSVSYQETQYF.

In this sample, this clonotype turned up many times. This chain joins TRBV6-4 and TRBJ1-2; 11 bases line up with TRBD1. The CDR3 spans 17 residues. V lost 6 bases to trimming and J lost 4 bases; unmatched junction nucleotides: 13. Germline V gene lookup returns CDR1 MRHNA and CDR2 SNTAGT. The CDR3 bases are TGTGCCAGCAGACCGCACGAATCGGGACAGGGGGTCTATGGCTACACCTTC. Translating it yields CASRPHESGQGVYGYTF.